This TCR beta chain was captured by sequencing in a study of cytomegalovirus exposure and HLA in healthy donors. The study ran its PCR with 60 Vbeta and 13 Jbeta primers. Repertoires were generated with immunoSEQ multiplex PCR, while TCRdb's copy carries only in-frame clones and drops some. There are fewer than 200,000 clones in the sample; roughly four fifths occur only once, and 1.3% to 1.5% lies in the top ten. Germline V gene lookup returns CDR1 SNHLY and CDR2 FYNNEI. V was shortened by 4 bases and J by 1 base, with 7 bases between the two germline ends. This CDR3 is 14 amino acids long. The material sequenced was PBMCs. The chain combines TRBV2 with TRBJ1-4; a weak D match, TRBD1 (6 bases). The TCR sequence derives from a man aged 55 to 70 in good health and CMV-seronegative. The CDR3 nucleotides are TGTGCCAGCAGTGTAGGGGGAACTAATGAAAAACTGTTTTTT. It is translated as CASSVGGTNEKLFF. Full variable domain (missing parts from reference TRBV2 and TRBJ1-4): EPEVTQTPSHQVTQMGQEVILRCVPISNHLYFYWYRQILGQKVEFLVSFYNNEISEKSEIFDDQFSVERPDGSNFTLKIRSTKLEDSAMYFCASSVGGTNEKLFFGSGTQLSVL.